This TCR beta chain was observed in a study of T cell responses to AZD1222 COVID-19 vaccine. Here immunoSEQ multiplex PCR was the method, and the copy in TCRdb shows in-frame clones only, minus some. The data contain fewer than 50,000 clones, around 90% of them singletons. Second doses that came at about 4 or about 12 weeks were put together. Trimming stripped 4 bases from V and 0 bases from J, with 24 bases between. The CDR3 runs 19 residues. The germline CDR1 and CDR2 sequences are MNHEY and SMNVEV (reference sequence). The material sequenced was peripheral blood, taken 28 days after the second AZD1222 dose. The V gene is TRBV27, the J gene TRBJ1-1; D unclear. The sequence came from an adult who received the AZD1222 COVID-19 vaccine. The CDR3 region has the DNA TGTGCCAGCAGTTCAGCGCCTTTCCGGAACAGAAAGATGAACACTGAAGCTTTCTTT. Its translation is CASSSAPFRNRKMNTEAFF.